Each of the 25 T cell receptor beta chains below was sequenced from the same sample in a study of blood T cell repertoires in COVID-19. Assay used: immunoSEQ multiplex PCR; TCRdb lists only in-frame clones, some missing. The profile shows over 20,000 clones, approximately 85% of them singletons. Material for sequencing was peripheral blood. The receptors were sampled from a human donor with active COVID-19. The donor label of this sample is uncertain.

The chain recombines TRBV6-4 with TRBJ2-3, with 9 positions matching TRBD2. Germline trimming cut 6 bases from V and 0 bases from J; bases unmatched to any gene: 7. CDR1 and CDR2 (germline): MRHNA, SNTAGT. The length of the CDR3 is 16 residues. DNA of the CDR3: TGTGCCAGCAGCTTGACTAGCGGTTCTAGCACAGATACGCAGTATTTT. Protein product: CASSLTSGSSTDTQYF.

V usage is TRBV7-8 and J usage is TRBJ1-5; 9 bases are a match to TRBD1. V dropped 5 bases and J dropped 5; count of bases not matched to a gene: 4. The CDR3 totals 14 residues. Germline V gives CDR1 SGHVS, CDR2 FQNEAQ. CDR3 DNA: TGTGCCAGCAGCCTACGACAGGGGGATCAGCCCCAGCATTTT. It specifies CASSLRQGDQPQHF.

The chain has TRBV7-9 and TRBJ1-2, with TRBD1 identical over 10 bases. Trimming removed 4 bases from V and 7 bases from J; junction bases left unmatched: 6. The CDR3 is 14 amino acids. The germline V gene has CDR1 SEHNR and CDR2 FQNEAQ (reference sequence). In nucleotides, the CDR3 is TGTGCCAGCAGCTGGAGGGACAGGGGCGGTGGCTACACCTTC. Translated: CASSWRDRGGGYTF.

The chain uses TRBV9 and TRBJ2-1; TRBD1 matches 10 bases. CDR3 size: 15 residues. V shed 4 bases, J shed 2 bases, and the junction held 3 bases outside the gene matches. Per germline, CDR1 SGDLS and CDR2 YYNGEE. The CDR3, as DNA: TGTGCCAGCAGCCCCGGACAGGGGGCCTACAATGAGCAGTTCTTC. The encoded protein is CASSPGQGAYNEQFF.

The chain is built from TRBV4-2 and TRBJ2-7; D is unresolved. CDR1 is LGHNA, CDR2 YNFKEQ, per germline. Trimming removed 2 bases at V and 2 bases at J, with 10 bases between. The CDR3 consists of 14 residues. The CDR3 DNA follows: TGTGCCAGCAGCCAAATCAACTTACCCTACGAGCAGTACTTC. As protein: CASSQINLPYEQYF.

The chain couples TRBV5-1 to TRBJ2-5; D is unresolved. This CDR3 region has 14 residues. Trimming stripped 4 bases from V and 0 bases from J, with 10 bases between. Germline V gene sequence: CDR1 SGHRS, CDR2 YFSETQ. CDR3 amino acids: CASSNPRDQETQYF. Written as DNA, the CDR3 is TGCGCCAGCAGCAATCCCCGGGACCAAGAGACCCAGTACTTC. Full variable domain (remainder filled in from reference TRBV5-1 and TRBJ2-5): KAGVTQTPRYLIKTRGQQVTLSCSPISGHRSVSWYQQTPGQGLQFLFEYFSETQRNKGNFPGRFSGRQFSNSRSEMNVSTLELGDSALYLCASSNPRDQETQYFGPGTRLLVL.

The CDR3 spells CASSLEWRGASYGYTF. CDR3 DNA sequence: TGTGCCAGCAGCTTGGAGTGGCGGGGAGCCTCTTATGGCTACACCTTC. The chain carries TRBV5-6 and TRBJ1-2; D is undetermined. The CDR3 is 16 amino acids. The germline V and J ends were trimmed by 0 bases and 5 bases, with 17 bases remaining between them. Germline values: CDR1 SGHDT, CDR2 YYEEEE.

A few counts support this clone. This chain links TRBV16 with TRBJ2-7; the D is unclear. Between the trimmed V and J ends, which lost 4 bases and 3 bases, there was a span of 16 bases. CDR1 and CDR2 from the germline V gene are KGHSY and FQNENV. The CDR3 has 15 amino acids. Written as DNA, the CDR3 is TGTGCCAGCAGCCTCCTCACTCCCCTACTCTACGAGCAGTACTTC. Amino acid sequence: CASSLLTPLLYEQYF.

The rearrangement uses TRBV9 and TRBJ1-5; maybe TRBD1 (5 bases). V lost 1 base to trimming and J lost 4 bases, with 12 bases between them. The CDR3 is 15 residues long. The germline V gene encodes CDR1 SGDLS and CDR2 YYNGEE. CDR3 nucleotide sequence: TGTGCCAGCAGCGTACAGGGAACCAATAATCAGCCCCAGCATTTT. As protein: CASSVQGTNNQPQHF.

The J gene is TRBJ1-6, the V gene TRBV10-1; tentatively, D is TRBD1 (5 bases). V lost 0 bases and J 6 bases, leaving 15 bases between the germline ends. CDR3 length: 17 amino acids. Germline CDR1 WNHNN, CDR2 SYGVQD (reference sequence). The CDR3 protein is CASSESNRGTLNSPLHF. The CDR3 nucleotides are TGCGCCAGCAGTGAGTCGAATCGGGGGACCCTTAATTCACCCCTCCACTTT.

This clone was detected once. The chain combines TRBV2 with TRBJ2-2; the match to TRBD1 covers 7 bases. The V gene end was trimmed by 8 bases and the J gene end by 7 bases; junction bases not matched to a gene: 10. This CDR3 comprises 14 residues. Germline V gene data show CDR1 as SNHLY and CDR2 as FYNNEI. The CDR3 nucleotides are TGTGCCAGCCAAATCTCAGGGGGTGACGGGGAGCTGTTTTTT. As protein: CASQISGGDGELFF.

This chain uses TRBV5-1 with TRBJ2-3, with 9 bases identical to TRBD2. Germline CDR1 reads SGHRS; CDR2 reads YFSETQ. This CDR3 is 16 amino acids long. V dropped 0 bases and J dropped 1; count of bases not matched to a gene: 3. CDR3 nucleotides: TGCGCCAGCAGCTTGGGCCGGACTAGCGGCACAGATACGCAGTATTTT. This encodes CASSLGRTSGTDTQYF.

This chain links TRBV29-1 with TRBJ2-7; 8 bases align to TRBD2. Unmatched junction bases numbered 13, after V lost 0 bases and J lost 0 bases. The CDR3 is made up of 18 amino acids. Per the germline V gene, CDR1 is SQVTM and CDR2 is ANQGSEA. The CDR3 spells CSVEDFVVGAGASYEQYF. DNA of the CDR3: TGCAGCGTTGAAGATTTCGTCGTCGGAGCGGGAGCCTCCTACGAGCAGTACTTC.

V is TRBV27 and J is TRBJ2-3, with TRBD1 identical over 7 bases. Germline trimming cut 6 bases from V and 0 bases from J; bases unmatched to any gene: 6. Germline CDR1 is MNHEY and CDR2 is SMNVEV (reference sequence). CDR3 size: 15 residues. CDR3 in DNA: TGTGCCAGCAGAGACTGGGACAGAAGCACAGATACGCAGTATTTT. Translating gives CASRDWDRSTDTQYF.

The chain joins TRBV7-3 to TRBJ2-1; D is perhaps TRBD1 (5 bases). Germline V gene lookup returns CDR1 SGHTA and CDR2 FQGTGA. The CDR3 sequence is 14 residues long. Between the trimmed V and J ends, which lost 5 bases and 9 bases, there was a span of 17 bases. Written as DNA, the CDR3 is TGTGCCAGCAGCCCCACAACAGGATCCAGTGAGCAGTTCTTC. Translation gives CASSPTTGSSEQFF.

This chain uses TRBV19 with TRBJ1-2; D is unclear. CDR1 and CDR2 (germline): LNHDA, SQIVND (reference sequence). The germline V and J ends were trimmed by 3 bases and 8 bases, with 13 bases remaining between them. This CDR3 has 13 residues. This chain's CDR3 is CASSIGREGGYTF. CDR3 in DNA: TGTGCCAGTAGTATTGGACGGGAAGGGGGCTACACCTTC.

V is TRBV14 and J is TRBJ1-4; 7 bases fit TRBD1. The junction had 11 bases not matched to a gene; V was cut back by 4 bases and J by 3 bases. The CDR3 covers 17 residues. The germline gives CDR1 SGHDN, CDR2 FVKESK. CDR3 in DNA: TGTGCCAGCAGCCGGAAGTGGACCGGGACAGCTAATGAAAAACTGTTTTTT. The encoded protein is CASSRKWTGTANEKLFF.

The V call is TRBV6-2 or TRBV6-3, the J call TRBJ2-1; D might be TRBD2 (6 bases). The length of the CDR3 is 15 residues. Germline-derived CDR1 and CDR2 are MNHEY and SVGEGT. Trimming pared 0 bases from V and 4 bases from J, leaving 10 bases between. The CDR3 DNA is TGTGCCAGCAGTTACTCGAGAGGGAGGTACAATGAGCAGTTCTTC. This codes for CASSYSRGRYNEQFF.

The chain recombines TRBV2 with TRBJ1-1; 7 positions match TRBD1. J lost 6 bases, V lost 5 bases, and 3 bases had no gene match. The length of the CDR3 is 12 residues. Germline V CDR1 and CDR2: SNHLY, FYNNEI. Here the CDR3 reads CASSQQGSEAFF. The CDR3 region has the DNA TGTGCCAGCAGTCAACAGGGGTCTGAAGCTTTCTTT.

This clone was detected once. The chain recombines TRBV15 with TRBJ2-7; 9 bases fit TRBD2. The CDR3 length is 14 residues. Looked up from germline, CDR1 is LNHNV and CDR2 is YYDKDF (reference sequence). The V gene end was trimmed by 4 bases and the J gene end by 4 bases; junction bases not matched to a gene: 5. The CDR3: CATSNSGSSYEQYF. CDR3 coding DNA: TGTGCCACCAGCAATAGCGGGAGCTCTTACGAGCAGTACTTC.

This clone has more than one count but fewer than ten. The chain uses TRBV28 and TRBJ2-7; TRBD1 aligns across 11 bases. The CDR3 covers 17 residues. Germline loops: CDR1 MDHEN, CDR2 SYDVKM. V was clipped by 4 bases and J by 3 bases; unmatched bases: 11. CDR3 amino acids: CASSSLLTGTGGYEQYF. CDR3 coding DNA: TGTGCCAGCAGTTCCCTCCTTACCGGGACAGGGGGCTACGAGCAGTACTTC.

In its sample, this clone was seen once. This rearrangement joins TRBV7-2 to TRBJ1-2; no clear D gene. The germline V gene encodes CDR1 SGHTA and CDR2 FQGNSA. V was clipped by 3 bases and J by 4 bases, with 9 bases between them. The CDR3 length is 13 residues. CDR3 loop: CASSFGEGYGYTF. CDR3 in DNA: TGTGCCAGCAGCTTTGGCGAGGGCTATGGCTACACCTTC.

J is TRBJ2-2 and V is TRBV19; D unresolved. The germline gives CDR1 LNHDA, CDR2 SQIVND (reference sequence). The CDR3 loop spans 15 amino acids. The V end lost 1 base, the J end lost 2 bases, and 8 bases lay between the germline ends. The CDR3 nucleotides are TGTGCCAGTAGTATAGCGACATATAACACCGGGGAGCTGTTTTTT. Residues: CASSIATYNTGELFF.

This clone occurred a few times. The V gene is TRBV6-5, the J gene TRBJ2-7, with D tentatively TRBD2 (6 bases). Germline values: CDR1 MNHEY, CDR2 SVGAGI. V was trimmed by 8 bases and J by 4 bases, leaving 15 bases between them. The CDR3 covers 13 residues. CDR3 residues: CASGGTGKYEQYF. CDR3 bases: TGTGCCAGCGGCGGGACGGGAAAGTACGAGCAGTACTTC.

The V call is TRBV13, the J call TRBJ2-7, with TRBD1 identical over 11 bases. The germline V gene encodes CDR1 PRHDT and CDR2 FYEKMQ (reference sequence). The V gene end was trimmed by 0 bases and the J gene end by 6 bases; junction bases not matched to a gene: 4. CDR3 length: 15 amino acids. DNA of the CDR3: TGTGCCAGCAGCTTAGGTGGGACAGGGGGACCCGAGCAGTACTTC. Protein: CASSLGGTGGPEQYF.